The present entry profiles one TCR beta chain with its context. There were TCR beta CDR3 regions amplified from RNA transcripts. The HTBI primer set served for first-round RT-PCR of the TCR CDR3. One entry per CDR3 protein results from TCRdb running MiXCR on the multiplex PCR reads. In the table there are 600,000 to 800,000 distinct CDR3 sequences, approximately 36% of which are singletons. Graves' hyperthyroidism is called stable when ophthalmopathy does not progress within 18 months. This sample is drawn from a study of T cells in Graves' hyperthyroidism and ophthalmopathy. This CDR3 has 15 residues. V lost 4 bases to trimming and J lost 0 bases, with 14 bases between them. CDR1 and CDR2 from the germline V gene are SGHTS and YDEGEE.

The sample taken for sequencing was blood. The receptor's source is a woman aged 40 to 50 with Graves' hyperthyroidism. The chain joins TRBV5-8 to TRBJ2-7; D is uncertain. CDR3 DNA sequence: TGTGCCAGCAGCAGAATAGGACGGCTCTCCTACGAGCAGTACTTC. Its translation: CASSRIGRLSYEQYF.